This entry lists 16 T cell receptor beta chains sequenced from one sample in a study of naive CD8 T cells in extremely preterm neonates. Method: immunoSEQ multiplex PCR; TCRdb's copy keeps in-frame clones and lacks some. The sample lists approximately 5,300 clones, around 97% occurring once. Sequencing input: naive CD8+ T cells from blood. These receptors originate from a human donor in good health.

The rearrangement links TRBV5-1 to TRBJ2-5; tentatively, D is TRBD1 (6 bases). The CDR3 covers 15 residues. The germline V and J ends were trimmed by 4 bases and 2 bases, with 15 bases remaining between them. CDR1 and CDR2 (germline): SGHRS, YFSETQ. The CDR3 DNA reads TGCGCCAGCAGCCCCTCGGGACATTTACAAGAGACCCAGTACTTC. Its translation: CASSPSGHLQETQYF.

The chain joins TRBV27 to TRBJ2-3, with TRBD2 matching 7 bases. Losses at the gene ends were 3 bases for V and 5 bases for J; bases not matched to a gene: 5. The germline V gene encodes CDR1 MNHEY and CDR2 SMNVEV (reference sequence). The CDR3 is made up of 14 amino acids. The CDR3 sequence: CASSFAASGDTQYF. The DNA for the CDR3 is TGTGCCAGCAGTTTCGCGGCTAGCGGAGATACGCAGTATTTT.

The chain joins TRBV15 to TRBJ1-3; D ambiguous. This CDR3 is 16 amino acids long. The germline V gene has CDR1 LNHNV and CDR2 YYDKDF (reference sequence). Trimming removed 0 bases from V and 2 bases from J, with 11 bases in between. The CDR3 region is CATSRDSSGTGNTIYF. DNA of the CDR3: TGTGCCACCAGCAGAGATAGTTCGGGGACTGGAAACACCATATATTTT.

The V gene is TRBV9, the J gene TRBJ2-7, with D possibly being TRBD1 (6 bases). This CDR3 contains 13 residues. Trimming took off 3 bases at V and 3 bases at J, with 10 bases between the two ends. Germline assignment: CDR1 SGDLS and CDR2 YYNGEE. The CDR3 is CASSGQQGYEQYF. The CDR3 DNA follows: TGTGCCAGCAGCGGTCAACAGGGCTACGAGCAGTACTTC.

This clone was recorded only once. This chain connects TRBV11-2 to TRBJ2-1, with TRBD2 as a possible D gene (6 bases). CDR3 length equals 15 residues. Trimming removed 1 base at V and 2 bases at J, with 9 bases between. The germline V gene encodes CDR1 SGHAT and CDR2 FQNNGV. The DNA of the CDR3 is TGTGCCAGCAGCTTAGCCGGGGGTCCCTACAATGAGCAGTTCTTC. Amino acids: CASSLAGGPYNEQFF.

This chain uses TRBV15 with TRBJ1-4; no reliable D call. The CDR3 runs to 17 residues. V was cut by 3 bases and J by 0 bases, with 14 bases left in between. In germline, CDR1 is LNHNV, CDR2 YYDKDF (reference sequence). CDR3 amino acids: CATSSLHEAATNEKLFF. The CDR3 DNA follows: TGTGCCACCAGCAGCCTCCATGAAGCTGCAACTAATGAAAAACTGTTTTTT. Supplemented by reference TRBV15 and TRBJ1-4, the full variable domain reads DAMVIQNPRYQVTQFGKPVTLSCSQTLNHNVMYWYQQKSSQAPKLLFHYYDKDFNNEADTPDNFQSRRPNTSFCFLDIRSPGLGDTAMYLCATSSLHEAATNEKLFFGSGTQLSVL.

In its sample, this clone was seen once. The rearrangement links TRBV28 to TRBJ1-1; D call uncertain. There are 12 residues in the CDR3. From germline, CDR1 is MDHEN and CDR2 SYDVKM. V was clipped by 6 bases and J by 0 bases, with 5 bases between them. CDR3 nucleotide sequence: TGTGCCAGCAGAGACATGAACACTGAAGCTTTCTTT. Translating it yields CASRDMNTEAFF.

The chain recombines TRBV7-9 with TRBJ2-7; no clear D gene. There are 12 residues in the CDR3. Germline lookup yields CDR1 SEHNR and CDR2 FQNEAQ (reference sequence). Trimming removed 5 bases at V and 0 bases at J, with 5 bases between. The CDR3 protein is CASSPNSYEQYF. CDR3 bases: TGTGCCAGCAGCCCCAACTCCTACGAGCAGTACTTC.

The V and J genes are TRBV9 and TRBJ2-1; 7 nucleotides align to TRBD2. The length of the CDR3 is 15 residues. The germline V gene has CDR1 SGDLS and CDR2 YYNGEE. J gave up 8 bases and V 3 bases, and 11 bases lay outside the gene matches. The CDR3 here is CASSARGGRAYEQFF. CDR3 coding DNA: TGTGCCAGCAGCGCGCGTGGGGGGAGGGCGTATGAGCAGTTCTTC.

V gene TRBV5-6 combines with J gene TRBJ2-7, with D tentatively TRBD1 (6 bases). The V end was cut by 0 bases, the J end by 1 base, with 8 bases between. The CDR3 is 14 residues long. Per germline, CDR1 SGHDT and CDR2 YYEEEE. CDR3 DNA: TGTGCCAGCAGCTTGGGGCAGGGGTCCTACGAGCAGTACGTC. It yields the protein CASSLGQGSYEQYV.

In this sample, this clone turned up once. V gene TRBV27 combines with J gene TRBJ2-7; D is unclear. V lost 2 bases and J lost 4, with 9 bases in between. Germline V gives CDR1 MNHEY, CDR2 SMNVEV (reference sequence). The CDR3 consists of 13 residues. The CDR3 sequence: CASSLAADYEQYF. In nucleotides, the CDR3 is TGTGCCAGCAGTTTAGCGGCAGATTACGAGCAGTACTTC.

The V call is TRBV7-3, the J call TRBJ2-3; TRBD1 is a possible D gene (5 bases). Germline CDR1 SGHTA, CDR2 FQGTGA. The CDR3 consists of 13 residues. Trimming took 0 bases from V and 9 from J, leaving 10 bases between them. The CDR3 region is CASSLTWGGTQYF. DNA of the CDR3: TGTGCCAGCAGCTTAACCTGGGGCGGAACGCAGTATTTT.

The chain has TRBV2 and TRBJ2-7, with D possibly being TRBD1 (5 bases). CDR3 length equals 11 residues. Germline V gene lookup returns CDR1 SNHLY and CDR2 FYNNEI. Trimming pared 6 bases from V and 4 bases from J, leaving 7 bases between. CDR3 in amino acids: CASRGRYEQYF. The CDR3, as DNA: TGTGCCAGCAGGGGGCGGTACGAGCAGTACTTC.

The chain is built from TRBV6-6 and TRBJ2-1; 7 bases line up with TRBD1. The CDR3 totals 13 residues. J gave up 3 bases and V 11 bases, and 7 bases lay outside the gene matches. Germline V gives CDR1 MNHNY, CDR2 SVGAGI (reference sequence). In DNA, the CDR3 is TGTGCCGCCGAAGGGGGCCTCTACAATGAGCAGTTCTTC. Protein sequence: CAAEGGLYNEQFF.

V gene TRBV7-9 combines with J gene TRBJ1-1, with TRBD1 matching 8 bases. The V segment lost 7 bases and the J segment 7 bases; nucleotides outside the gene matches: 5. Per the germline V gene, CDR1 is SEHNR and CDR2 is FQNEAQ (reference sequence). The CDR3 extends over 12 amino acids. In DNA form, the CDR3 reads TGTGCCAGCACTGAGGGGACAGGTGAAGCTTTCTTT. Amino acid sequence: CASTEGTGEAFF.

The genes are TRBV19 and TRBJ2-2; D uncertain. This CDR3 region has 16 residues. With 1 base removed from V and 3 bases from J, the gap between germline ends came to 12 bases. Per the germline V gene, CDR1 is LNHDA and CDR2 is SQIVND (reference sequence). CDR3 protein: CASSIVARKDTGELFF. CDR3 bases: TGTGCCAGTAGTATAGTTGCTAGAAAGGACACCGGGGAGCTGTTTTTT. Full variable domain (missing parts from reference TRBV19 and TRBJ2-2): DGGITQSPKYLFRKEGQNVTLSCEQNLNHDAMYWYRQDPGQGLRLIYYSQIVNDFQKGDIAEGYSVSREKKESFPLTVTSAQKNPTAFYLCASSIVARKDTGELFFGEGSRLTVL.